A selection of T cell receptor beta chains follows, all from one sample in a study of shared clonotypes between healthy human individuals. Method: immunoSEQ multiplex PCR; TCRdb's copy keeps in-frame clones and lacks some. The table lists about a million clones, about 80% of them singletons, with roughly 1.5% in the top ten. The specimen was memory CD4+ T cells sorted from blood. These TCRs come from a man aged 18 to 29 in good health. The CDR3 runs from the conserved cysteine through the conserved F or W. A D gene is named only where the DNA matches it firmly. The size entry is marked missing in some rows and otherwise reads once, few, many or a size class.

clone size: -; J gene: TRBJ2-7; V gene: TRBV27; D gene: TRBD2; CDR3 DNA: TGTGCCAGCAGTTATCGGACTAGTGGGAGCTACGAGCAGTACTTC; CDR3 protein: CASSYRTSGSYEQYF
clone size: -; J gene: TRBJ2-1; V gene: TRBV18; D gene: -; CDR3 DNA: TGTGCCAGCTCACGGGACCGGAATGAGCAGTTCTTC; CDR3 protein: CASSRDRNEQFF
clone size: -; J gene: TRBJ1-4; V gene: TRBV5-1; D gene: -; CDR3 DNA: TGCGCCAGCAGCTTGTCTGGTTGGCCCAATGAAAAACTGTTTTTT; CDR3 protein: CASSLSGWPNEKLFF
clone size: few; J gene: TRBJ1-2; V gene: TRBV5-1; D gene: TRBD1; CDR3 DNA: TGCGCCAGCAGCCCCCACCAGGGGGGAAAAGACTATGGCTACACCTTC; CDR3 protein: CASSPHQGGKDYGYTF
clone size: few; J gene: TRBJ2-3; V gene: TRBV7-3; D gene: -; CDR3 DNA: TGTGCCAGCAGCCTCCTCGGCACAGATACGCAGTATTTT; CDR3 protein: CASSLLGTDTQYF
clone size: few; J gene: TRBJ2-2; V gene: TRBV7-9; D gene: -; CDR3 DNA: TGTGCCAGCAGCCTGGGAGTGAACACCGGGGAGCTGTTTTTT; CDR3 protein: CASSLGVNTGELFF
clone size: -; J gene: TRBJ2-7; V gene: TRBV7-9; D gene: -; CDR3 DNA: TGTGCCAGCAGCCCGCAGGGTCGGGGAATGACGGCCGAGCAGTACTTC; CDR3 protein: CASSPQGRGMTAEQYF
clone size: -; J gene: TRBJ2-3; V gene: TRBV11-2; D gene: TRBD1; CDR3 DNA: TGTGCCAGCAGCTTCTCCAGCCCGACAGGGGAGGAGTATTTT; CDR3 protein: CASSFSSPTGEEYF
clone size: -; J gene: TRBJ1-5; V gene: TRBV28; D gene: -; CDR3 DNA: TGTGCCAGCAGTTTAAGGGCCAACCAGCCCCAGCATTTT; CDR3 protein: CASSLRANQPQHF
clone size: -; J gene: TRBJ2-7; V gene: TRBV29-1; D gene: TRBD1; CDR3 DNA: TGCAGCGTTGAAGCCGGGACAGGGGGAGACGAGCAGTACTTC; CDR3 protein: CSVEAGTGGDEQYF
clone size: few; J gene: TRBJ1-1; V gene: TRBV6-5; D gene: -; CDR3 DNA: TGTGCCAGCAGTTTAGGTTTTGGGACTGAAGCTTTCTTT; CDR3 protein: CASSLGFGTEAFF
clone size: -; J gene: TRBJ1-5; V gene: TRBV7-3; D gene: -; CDR3 DNA: TGTGCCAGCAGCTCCGACCCACGCCAGCCCCAGCATTTT; CDR3 protein: CASSSDPRQPQHF
clone size: -; J gene: TRBJ2-2; V gene: TRBV19; D gene: -; CDR3 DNA: TGTGCCAGTAGTGTTAGGGCACACACCGGGGAGCTGTTTTTT; CDR3 protein: CASSVRAHTGELFF
clone size: -; J gene: TRBJ1-4; V gene: TRBV29-1; D gene: -; CDR3 DNA: TGCAGCGCCGGGAGTATGGGGGAAAAACTGTTTTTT; CDR3 protein: CSAGSMGEKLFF
clone size: once; J gene: TRBJ2-5; V gene: TRBV5-4; D gene: TRBD2; CDR3 DNA: TGTGCCAGCAGCTTGAGCGGGGGAACTCAAGAGACCCAGTACTTC; CDR3 protein: CASSLSGGTQETQYF
clone size: many; J gene: TRBJ2-5; V gene: TRBV5-4; D gene: -; CDR3 DNA: TGTGCCAGCAGCCTCGCTTCTCCCCAGGAGACCCAGTACTTC; CDR3 protein: CASSLASPQETQYF
clone size: -; J gene: TRBJ1-6; V gene: TRBV5-4; D gene: TRBD1; CDR3 DNA: TGTGCCAGCAGCTCGGCCGGGACAGGGAATAATTCACCCCTCCACTTT; CDR3 protein: CASSSAGTGNNSPLHF
clone size: -; J gene: TRBJ2-2; V gene: TRBV4-1; D gene: TRBD1; CDR3 DNA: TGCGCCAGCAGCCCCAGACAGGGGGCCAACGGGGAGCTGTTTTTT; CDR3 protein: CASSPRQGANGELFF
clone size: few; J gene: TRBJ2-2; V gene: TRBV4-1; D gene: -; CDR3 DNA: TGCGCCAGCTCGCAGGGTGGGGGGCCATCCGGCGGGGAGCTGTTTTTT; CDR3 protein: CASSQGGGPSGGELFF
clone size: -; J gene: TRBJ2-3; V gene: TRBV30; D gene: -; CDR3 DNA: TGTGCCTGGAGTAGCCCCACGGATCGGCAGTATTTT; CDR3 protein: CAWSSPTDRQYF
clone size: -; J gene: TRBJ1-4; V gene: TRBV28; D gene: -; CDR3 DNA: TGTGCCAGCAGTTTATTCCAGCTACCTGAAAAACTGTTTTTT; CDR3 protein: CASSLFQLPEKLFF
clone size: -; J gene: TRBJ2-7; V gene: TRBV4-1; D gene: -; CDR3 DNA: TGCGCCAGCAGCAGGCTCTTCAGGGCCGGCGGCGAGCAGTACTTC; CDR3 protein: CASSRLFRAGGEQYF
clone size: -; J gene: TRBJ1-3; V gene: TRBV18; D gene: TRBD1; CDR3 DNA: TGTGCCAGCTCACCACAGGGGGCCGGCTCTGGAAACACCATATATTTT; CDR3 protein: CASSPQGAGSGNTIYF
clone size: -; J gene: TRBJ2-7; V gene: TRBV21-1; D gene: -; CDR3 DNA: TGTGCCAGCAGCAAAGCTAGCGGGAGTTGCGAGCAGTACTTC; CDR3 protein: CASSKASGSCEQYF
clone size: -; J gene: TRBJ1-2; V gene: TRBV9; D gene: -; CDR3 DNA: TGTGCCAGCAGCGTTCACACGTATGGCTACACCTTC; CDR3 protein: CASSVHTYGYTF
clone size: many; J gene: TRBJ2-7; V gene: TRBV5-1; D gene: -; CDR3 DNA: TGCGCCAGCAGCCCTGAAGGGCTGACTGGCGAGCAGTACTTC; CDR3 protein: CASSPEGLTGEQYF
clone size: -; J gene: TRBJ1-3; V gene: TRBV18; D gene: -; CDR3 DNA: TGTGCCAGCTCCAAAAGTCGGGAGAACGGAAACACCATATATTTT; CDR3 protein: CASSKSRENGNTIYF
clone size: once; J gene: TRBJ1-6; V gene: TRBV18; D gene: -; CDR3 DNA: TGTGCCAGCTCACAGGGACTCGGGGGAGATTCACCCCTCCACTTT; CDR3 protein: CASSQGLGGDSPLHF
clone size: -; J gene: TRBJ2-7; V gene: TRBV5-1; D gene: TRBD1; CDR3 DNA: TGCGCCAGCAGCTTGACAGGGGGCTCCTCCTACGAGCAGTACTTC; CDR3 protein: CASSLTGGSSYEQYF
clone size: -; J gene: TRBJ2-2; V gene: TRBV30; D gene: -; CDR3 DNA: TGTGCCTGGAAGGCGGGGCGGAGAGGTACCGGGGAGCTGTTTTTT; CDR3 protein: CAWKAGRRGTGELFF
clone size: -; J gene: TRBJ2-7; V gene: TRBV5-1; D gene: TRBD2; CDR3 DNA: TGCGCCAGCAGCTTGACGGCTAGCGGGAGCACATTTCAATACGAGCAGTACTTC; CDR3 protein: CASSLTASGSTFQYEQYF
clone size: -; J gene: TRBJ1-5; V gene: TRBV7-9; D gene: TRBD1; CDR3 DNA: TGTGCCAGCAGCGCTACAGGGGATAATCAGCCCCAGCATTTT; CDR3 protein: CASSATGDNQPQHF
clone size: -; J gene: TRBJ2-3; V gene: TRBV2; D gene: TRBD1; CDR3 DNA: TGTGCCAGCAGTCAGGGGGAGATAGATACGCAGTATTTT; CDR3 protein: CASSQGEIDTQYF
clone size: -; J gene: TRBJ2-7; V gene: TRBV7-9; D gene: -; CDR3 DNA: TGTGCCAGCAGCCCTTCCTACGAGCAGTACTTC; CDR3 protein: CASSPSYEQYF
clone size: -; J gene: TRBJ2-1; V gene: TRBV2; D gene: -; CDR3 DNA: TGTGCCAGCAGTGCCCTCTGGAATGAGCAGTTCTTC; CDR3 protein: CASSALWNEQFF
clone size: -; J gene: TRBJ2-1; V gene: TRBV7-2; D gene: -; CDR3 DNA: TGTGCCAGCAGCCCAGACAGTGGGGGCTCTCACAATGAGCAGTTCTTC; CDR3 protein: CASSPDSGGSHNEQFF
clone size: -; J gene: TRBJ1-2; V gene: TRBV5-5; D gene: -; CDR3 DNA: TGTGCCAGCAGCCCCGGACAGAACGGCTATGGCTACACCTTC; CDR3 protein: CASSPGQNGYGYTF
clone size: -; J gene: TRBJ2-7; V gene: TRBV6-5; D gene: -; CDR3 DNA: TGTGCCACCATGAAACTTAGGAGCTCCTACGAGCAGTACTTC; CDR3 protein: CATMKLRSSYEQYF
clone size: once; J gene: TRBJ2-3; V gene: TRBV14; D gene: -; CDR3 DNA: TGTGCCAGCAGCCAGGCTGTCACGCAGTATTTT; CDR3 protein: CASSQAVTQYF
clone size: -; J gene: TRBJ1-1; V gene: TRBV5-1; D gene: -; CDR3 DNA: TGCGCCAGCAGCTTGGGGGGAGCTGTTATGAACACTGAAGCTTTCTTT; CDR3 protein: CASSLGGAVMNTEAFF
clone size: once; J gene: TRBJ2-6; V gene: TRBV5-1; D gene: -; CDR3 DNA: TGCGCCAGCAGCTTGGAGGTTGGGGCCAACGTCCTGACTTTC; CDR3 protein: CASSLEVGANVLTF
clone size: -; J gene: TRBJ1-2; V gene: TRBV30; D gene: TRBD1; CDR3 DNA: TGTGCCTGGAGGTTGACAGGGGGACGTCGTGGCTACACCTTC; CDR3 protein: CAWRLTGGRRGYTF
clone size: -; J gene: TRBJ1-5; V gene: TRBV5-1; D gene: TRBD1; CDR3 DNA: TGCGCCAGCAGCTTGGTTCCAGGGGGTTATCAGCCCCAGCATTTT; CDR3 protein: CASSLVPGGYQPQHF
clone size: once; J gene: TRBJ1-2; V gene: TRBV29-1; D gene: TRBD1; CDR3 DNA: TGCAGCGTTGAAGATCGCCCGAACAGGGGATCCCCAGCTAACTATGGCTACACCTTC; CDR3 protein: CSVEDRPNRGSPANYGYTF
clone size: -; J gene: TRBJ2-6; V gene: TRBV5-6; D gene: TRBD2; CDR3 DNA: TGTGCCAGCATCCTACTGGTAGCGGGGTTCTCCGGGGCCAACGTCCTGACTTTC; CDR3 protein: CASILLVAGFSGANVLTF
clone size: -; J gene: TRBJ1-2; V gene: TRBV2; D gene: -; CDR3 DNA: TGTGCCAGCAGTAAAGGGATCAACTATGGCTACACCTTC; CDR3 protein: CASSKGINYGYTF
clone size: -; J gene: TRBJ2-3; V gene: TRBV9; D gene: TRBD2; CDR3 DNA: TGTGCCAGCAGTTTAGCGGGGAGCACAGATACGCAGTATTTT; CDR3 protein: CASSLAGSTDTQYF
clone size: -; J gene: TRBJ2-7; V gene: TRBV7-2; D gene: TRBD2; CDR3 DNA: TGTGCCAGCAGCTTAGGGACTAGCGGAGGGGACTTC; CDR3 protein: CASSLGTSGGDF
clone size: -; J gene: TRBJ1-2; V gene: TRBV19; D gene: TRBD1; CDR3 DNA: TGTGCCAGTAGTACCGCGACAGGGGGGGGCTATGGCTACACCTTC; CDR3 protein: CASSTATGGGYGYTF